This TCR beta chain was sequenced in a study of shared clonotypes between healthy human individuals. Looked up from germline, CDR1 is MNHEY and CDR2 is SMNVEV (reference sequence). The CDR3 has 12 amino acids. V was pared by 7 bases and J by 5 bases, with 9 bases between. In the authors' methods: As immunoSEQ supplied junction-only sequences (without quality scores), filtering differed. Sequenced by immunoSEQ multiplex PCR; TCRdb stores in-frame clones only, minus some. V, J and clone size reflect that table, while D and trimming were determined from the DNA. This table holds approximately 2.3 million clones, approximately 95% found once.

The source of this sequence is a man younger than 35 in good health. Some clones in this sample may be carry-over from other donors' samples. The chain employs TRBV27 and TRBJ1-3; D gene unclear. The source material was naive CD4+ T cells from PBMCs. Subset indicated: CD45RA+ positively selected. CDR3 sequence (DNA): TGTGCCAGCACTCCCTCGAGAAACACCATATATTTT. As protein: CASTPSRNTIYF.